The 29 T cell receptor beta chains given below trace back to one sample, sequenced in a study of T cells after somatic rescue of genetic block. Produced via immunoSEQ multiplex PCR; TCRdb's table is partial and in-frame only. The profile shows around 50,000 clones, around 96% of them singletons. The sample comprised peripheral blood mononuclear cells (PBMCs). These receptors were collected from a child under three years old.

The CDR3 region has the DNA TGCGCCAGCAGCTTGACCGGGATCTACAATGAGCAGTTCTTC. It translates to CASSLTGIYNEQFF. This chain joins TRBV5-1 and TRBJ2-1; TRBD2 is a possible D gene (5 bases). The CDR3 extends over 14 amino acids. Looked up from germline, CDR1 is SGHRS and CDR2 is YFSETQ. The V gene lost 1 base and the J gene lost 3 bases, with 8 bases spanning the gap. The full variable domain, rest sourced from reference TRBV5-1 and TRBJ2-1, is KAGVTQTPRYLIKTRGQQVTLSCSPISGHRSVSWYQQTPGQGLQFLFEYFSETQRNKGNFPGRFSGRQFSNSRSEMNVSTLELGDSALYLCASSLTGIYNEQFFGPGTRLTVL.

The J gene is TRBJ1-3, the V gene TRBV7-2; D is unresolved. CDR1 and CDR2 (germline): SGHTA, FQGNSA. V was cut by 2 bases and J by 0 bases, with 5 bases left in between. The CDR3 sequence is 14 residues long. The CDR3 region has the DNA TGTGCCAGCAGCTTAAAAAGCTCTGGAAACACCATATATTTT. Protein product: CASSLKSSGNTIYF.

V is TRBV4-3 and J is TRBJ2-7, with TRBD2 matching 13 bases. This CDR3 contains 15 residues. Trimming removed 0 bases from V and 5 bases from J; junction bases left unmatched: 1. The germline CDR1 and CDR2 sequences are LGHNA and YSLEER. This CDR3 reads CASSQDGTSGNEQYF. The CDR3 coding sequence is TGCGCCAGCAGCCAAGATGGGACTAGCGGGAACGAGCAGTACTTC.

The CDR3 coding sequence is TGTGCCAGCAACAGGGCGACCGGGGAGCTGTTTTTT. This sequence encodes CASNRATGELFF. The genes are TRBV2 and TRBJ2-2; D possibly corresponds to TRBD1 (6 bases). Germline CDR1 is SNHLY and CDR2 is FYNNEI. Trimming pared 7 bases from V and 5 bases from J, leaving 8 bases between. The CDR3 totals 12 residues.

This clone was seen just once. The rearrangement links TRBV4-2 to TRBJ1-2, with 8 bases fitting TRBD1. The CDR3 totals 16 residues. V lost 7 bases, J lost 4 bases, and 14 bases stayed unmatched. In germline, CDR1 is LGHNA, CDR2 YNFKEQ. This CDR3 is CASTPGQGQGGYGYTF. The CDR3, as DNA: TGTGCCAGCACCCCCGGGCAAGGACAGGGCGGCTATGGCTACACCTTC.

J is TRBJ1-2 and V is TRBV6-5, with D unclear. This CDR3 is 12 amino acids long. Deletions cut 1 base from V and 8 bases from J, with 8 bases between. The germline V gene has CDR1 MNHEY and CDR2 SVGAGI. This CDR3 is CASSYLGKGYTF. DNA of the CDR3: TGTGCCAGCAGTTACTTGGGGAAGGGCTACACCTTC.

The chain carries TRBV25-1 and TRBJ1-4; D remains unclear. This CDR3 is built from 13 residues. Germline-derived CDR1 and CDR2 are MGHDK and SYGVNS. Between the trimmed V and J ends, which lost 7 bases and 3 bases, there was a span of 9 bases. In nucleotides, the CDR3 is TGTGCCAGCAAACTCGGGGCTAATGAAAAACTGTTTTTT. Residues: CASKLGANEKLFF.

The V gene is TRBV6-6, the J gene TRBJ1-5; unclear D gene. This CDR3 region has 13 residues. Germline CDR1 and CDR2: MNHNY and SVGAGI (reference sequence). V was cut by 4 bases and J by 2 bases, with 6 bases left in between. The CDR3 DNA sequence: TGTGCCAGCAGTTTCGGGGGCAATCAGCCCCAGCATTTT. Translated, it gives CASSFGGNQPQHF.

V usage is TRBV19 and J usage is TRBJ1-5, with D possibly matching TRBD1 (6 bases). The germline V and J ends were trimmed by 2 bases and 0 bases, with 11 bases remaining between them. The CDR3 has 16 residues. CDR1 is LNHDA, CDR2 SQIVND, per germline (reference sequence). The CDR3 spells CASSIKDSYSNQPQHF. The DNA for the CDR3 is TGTGCCAGTAGTATAAAGGACAGTTATAGCAATCAGCCCCAGCATTTT. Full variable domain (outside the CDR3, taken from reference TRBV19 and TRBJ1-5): DGGITQSPKYLFRKEGQNVTLSCEQNLNHDAMYWYRQDPGQGLRLIYYSQIVNDFQKGDIAEGYSVSREKKESFPLTVTSAQKNPTAFYLCASSIKDSYSNQPQHFGDGTRLSIL.

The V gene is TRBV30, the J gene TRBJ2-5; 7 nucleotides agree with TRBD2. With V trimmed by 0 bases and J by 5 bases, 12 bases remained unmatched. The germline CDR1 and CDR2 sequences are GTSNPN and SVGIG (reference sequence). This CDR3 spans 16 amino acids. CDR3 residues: CAWSVGVGRGGETQYF. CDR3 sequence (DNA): TGTGCCTGGAGTGTCGGGGTAGGGAGGGGTGGCGAGACCCAGTACTTC.

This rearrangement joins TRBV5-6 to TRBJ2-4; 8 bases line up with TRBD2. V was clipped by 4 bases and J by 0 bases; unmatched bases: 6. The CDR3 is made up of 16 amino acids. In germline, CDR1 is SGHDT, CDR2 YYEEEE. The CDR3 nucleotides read TGTGCCAGCAGCATTAGCGGGACGCTAGCCAAAAACATTCAGTACTTC. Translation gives CASSISGTLAKNIQYF.

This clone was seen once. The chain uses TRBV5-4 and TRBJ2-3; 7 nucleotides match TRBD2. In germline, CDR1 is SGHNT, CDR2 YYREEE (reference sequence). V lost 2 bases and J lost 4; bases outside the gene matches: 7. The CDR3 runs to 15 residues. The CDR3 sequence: CASSFSPGGADTQYF. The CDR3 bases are TGTGCCAGCAGCTTTTCACCGGGAGGCGCAGATACGCAGTATTTT.

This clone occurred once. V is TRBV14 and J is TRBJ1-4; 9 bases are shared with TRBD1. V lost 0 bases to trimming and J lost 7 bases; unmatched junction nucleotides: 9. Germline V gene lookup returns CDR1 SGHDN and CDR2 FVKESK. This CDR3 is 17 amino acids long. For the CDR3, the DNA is TGTGCCAGCAGCCAAGATTCCTACAGGGGGCGGTGTGAAAAACTGTTTTTT. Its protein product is CASSQDSYRGRCEKLFF.

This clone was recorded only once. DNA for the CDR3: TGTGCCAGTAGTAAGGGGTACGAGCAGTACTTC. This encodes CASSKGYEQYF. This rearrangement joins TRBV19 to TRBJ2-7; tentatively, D is TRBD1 (5 bases). Germline values: CDR1 LNHDA, CDR2 SQIVND (reference sequence). V dropped 4 bases and J dropped 4 bases, with 5 bases sitting between them. The CDR3 is made up of 11 amino acids. The full variable domain, with the rest looked up from reference TRBV19 and TRBJ2-7, is DGGITQSPKYLFRKEGQNVTLSCEQNLNHDAMYWYRQDPGQGLRLIYYSQIVNDFQKGDIAEGYSVSREKKESFPLTVTSAQKNPTAFYLCASSKGYEQYFGPGTRLTVT.

The CDR3 region is CASSTVQADGYTF. The DNA of the CDR3 is TGTGCCAGCAGCACTGTACAGGCGGATGGCTACACCTTC. The chain links TRBV5-4 to TRBJ1-2; TRBD1 might be the D (5 bases). Trimming took off 4 bases at V and 6 bases at J, with 13 bases between the two ends. The CDR3 contains 13 residues. The germline V gene has CDR1 SGHNT and CDR2 YYREEE (reference sequence).

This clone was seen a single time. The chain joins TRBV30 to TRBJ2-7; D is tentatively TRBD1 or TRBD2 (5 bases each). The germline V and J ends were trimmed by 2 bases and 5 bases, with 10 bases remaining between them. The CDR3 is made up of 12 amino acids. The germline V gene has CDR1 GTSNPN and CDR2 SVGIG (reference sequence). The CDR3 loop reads CAWSSGTHEQYF. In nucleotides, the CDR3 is TGTGCCTGGAGTTCGGGGACCCACGAGCAGTACTTC.

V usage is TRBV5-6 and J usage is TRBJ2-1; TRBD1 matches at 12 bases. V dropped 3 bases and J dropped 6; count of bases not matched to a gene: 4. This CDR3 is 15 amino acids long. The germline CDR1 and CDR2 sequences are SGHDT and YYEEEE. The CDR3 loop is CASSSWDRGRNEQFF. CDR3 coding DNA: TGTGCCAGCAGCTCTTGGGACAGGGGGCGCAATGAGCAGTTCTTC. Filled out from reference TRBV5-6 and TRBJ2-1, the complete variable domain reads DAGVTQSPTHLIKTRGQQVTLRCSPKSGHDTVSWYQQALGQGPQFIFQYYEEEERQRGNFPDRFSGHQFPNYSSELNVNALLLGDSALYLCASSSWDRGRNEQFFGPGTRLTVL.

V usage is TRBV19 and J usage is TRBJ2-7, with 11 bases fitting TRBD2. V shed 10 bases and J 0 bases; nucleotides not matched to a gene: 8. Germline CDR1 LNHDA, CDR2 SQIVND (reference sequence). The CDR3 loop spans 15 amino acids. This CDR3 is CATSGTSGFSYEQYF. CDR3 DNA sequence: TGTGCCACTTCGGGGACTAGCGGCTTCTCCTACGAGCAGTACTTC.

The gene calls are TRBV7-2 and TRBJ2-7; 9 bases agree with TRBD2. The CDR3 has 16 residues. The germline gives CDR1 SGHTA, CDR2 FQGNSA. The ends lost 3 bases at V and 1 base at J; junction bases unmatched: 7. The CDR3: CASSFGAGGPSYEQYF. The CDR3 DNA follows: TGTGCCAGCAGCTTCGGGGCGGGAGGGCCTTCCTACGAGCAGTACTTC.

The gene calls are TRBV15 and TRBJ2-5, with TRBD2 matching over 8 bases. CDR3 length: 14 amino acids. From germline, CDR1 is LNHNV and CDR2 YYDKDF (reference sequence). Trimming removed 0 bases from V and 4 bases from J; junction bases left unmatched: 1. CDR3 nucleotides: TGTGCCACCAGCAGAGATCTAGCGGGAGAGACCCAGTACTTC. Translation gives CATSRDLAGETQYF.

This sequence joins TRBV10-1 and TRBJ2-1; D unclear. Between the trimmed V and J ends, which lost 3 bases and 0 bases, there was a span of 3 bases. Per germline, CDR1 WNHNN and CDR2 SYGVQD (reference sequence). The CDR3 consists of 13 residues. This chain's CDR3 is CASSEASYNEQFF. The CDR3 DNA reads TGCGCCAGCAGTGAAGCCTCCTACAATGAGCAGTTCTTC.

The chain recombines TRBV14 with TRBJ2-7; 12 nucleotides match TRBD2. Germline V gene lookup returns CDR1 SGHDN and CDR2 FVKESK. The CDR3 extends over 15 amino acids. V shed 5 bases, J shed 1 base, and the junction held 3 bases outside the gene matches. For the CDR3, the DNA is TGTGCCAGCAGCATAGGACTAGCGGGGTCCTACGAGCAGTACTTC. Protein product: CASSIGLAGSYEQYF.

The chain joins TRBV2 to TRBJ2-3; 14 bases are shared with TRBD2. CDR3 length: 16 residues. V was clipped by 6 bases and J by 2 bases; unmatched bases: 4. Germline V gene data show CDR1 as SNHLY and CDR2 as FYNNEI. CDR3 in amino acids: CASRRTSGRFTDTQYF. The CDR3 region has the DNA TGTGCCAGCAGACGGACTAGCGGGAGGTTCACAGATACGCAGTATTTT.

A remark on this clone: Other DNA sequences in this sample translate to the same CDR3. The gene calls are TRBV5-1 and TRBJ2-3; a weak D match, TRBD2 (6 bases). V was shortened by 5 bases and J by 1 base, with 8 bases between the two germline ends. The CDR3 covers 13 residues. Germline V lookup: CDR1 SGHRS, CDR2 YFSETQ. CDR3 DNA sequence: TGCGCCAGCAGTCCTAGCGGCACAGATACGCAGTATTTT. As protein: CASSPSGTDTQYF.

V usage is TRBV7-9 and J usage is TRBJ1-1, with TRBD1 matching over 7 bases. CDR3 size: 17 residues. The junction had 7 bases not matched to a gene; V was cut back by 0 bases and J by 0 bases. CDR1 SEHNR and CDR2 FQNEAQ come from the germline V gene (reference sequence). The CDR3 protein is CASSLANRGNMNTEAFF. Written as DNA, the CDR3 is TGTGCCAGCAGCTTAGCAAACAGGGGTAACATGAACACTGAAGCTTTCTTT.

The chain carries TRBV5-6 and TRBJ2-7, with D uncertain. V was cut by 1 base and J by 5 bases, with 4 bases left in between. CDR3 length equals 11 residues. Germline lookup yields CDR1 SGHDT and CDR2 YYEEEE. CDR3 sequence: CASSLQDEQYF. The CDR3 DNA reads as TGTGCCAGCAGCTTGCAGGACGAGCAGTACTTC.

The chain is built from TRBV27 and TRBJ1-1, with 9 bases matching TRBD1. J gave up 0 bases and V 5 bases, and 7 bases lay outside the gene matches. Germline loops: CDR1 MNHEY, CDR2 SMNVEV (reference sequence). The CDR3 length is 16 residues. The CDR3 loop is CASSPNRGRLNTEAFF. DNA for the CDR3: TGTGCCAGCAGTCCAAACAGGGGGCGCCTGAACACTGAAGCTTTCTTT.

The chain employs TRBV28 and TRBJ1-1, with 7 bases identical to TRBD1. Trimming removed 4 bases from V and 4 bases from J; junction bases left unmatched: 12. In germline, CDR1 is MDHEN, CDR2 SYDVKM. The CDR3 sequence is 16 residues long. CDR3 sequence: CASSSILYGQATEAFF. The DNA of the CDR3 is TGTGCCAGCAGTTCTATCCTTTACGGACAGGCCACTGAAGCTTTCTTT. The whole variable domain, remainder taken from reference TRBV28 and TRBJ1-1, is DVKVTQSSRYLVKRTGEKVFLECVQDMDHENMFWYRQDPGLGLRLIYFSYDVKMKEKGDIPEGYSVSREKKERFSLILESASTNQTSMYLCASSSILYGQATEAFFGQGTRLTVV.

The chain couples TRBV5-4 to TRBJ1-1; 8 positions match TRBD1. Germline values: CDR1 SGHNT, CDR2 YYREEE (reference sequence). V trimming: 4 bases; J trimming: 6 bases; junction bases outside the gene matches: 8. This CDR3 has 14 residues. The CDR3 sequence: CASSPNRGAAEAFF. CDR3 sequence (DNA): TGTGCCAGCAGCCCTAACAGGGGGGCCGCTGAAGCTTTCTTT.